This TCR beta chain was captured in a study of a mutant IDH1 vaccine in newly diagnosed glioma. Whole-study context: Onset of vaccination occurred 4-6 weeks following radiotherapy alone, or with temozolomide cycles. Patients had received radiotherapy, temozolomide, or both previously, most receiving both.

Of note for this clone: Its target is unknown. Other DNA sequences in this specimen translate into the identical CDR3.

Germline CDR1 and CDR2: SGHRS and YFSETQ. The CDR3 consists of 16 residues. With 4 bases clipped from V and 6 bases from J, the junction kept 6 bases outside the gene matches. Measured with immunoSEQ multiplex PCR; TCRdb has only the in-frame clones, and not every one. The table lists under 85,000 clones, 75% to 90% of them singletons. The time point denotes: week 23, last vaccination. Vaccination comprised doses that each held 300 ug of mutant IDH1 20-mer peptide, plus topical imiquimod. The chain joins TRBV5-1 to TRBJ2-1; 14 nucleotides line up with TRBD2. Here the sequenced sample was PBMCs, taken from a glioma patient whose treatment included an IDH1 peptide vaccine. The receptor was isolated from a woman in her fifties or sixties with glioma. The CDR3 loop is CASSDRLAGGRNEQFF. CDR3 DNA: TGCGCCAGCAGCGACCGACTAGCGGGGGGGCGCAATGAGCAGTTCTTC.